Listed here are 9 T cell receptor beta chains from one sample, sequenced in a study of T cells and Merkel cell carcinoma outcomes. The repertoire was sequenced with immunoSEQ multiplex PCR; TCRdb's copy has only in-frame clones and lacks some. The profile shows thousands of clones, almost 95% of them singletons. The source material was tumor tissue from Merkel cell carcinoma. These receptors were collected from a human donor with Merkel cell carcinoma.

This chain uses TRBV29-1 with TRBJ2-3, with TRBD2 as a possible D gene (5 bases). Germline values: CDR1 SQVTM, CDR2 ANQGSEA. This CDR3 contains 14 residues. Trimming cost V 4 bases and J 5 bases, with 16 bases left between them. In DNA form, the CDR3 reads TGCAGCGTTGGTCCTCAAGAACTAGAAGATACGCAGTATTTT. Amino acid sequence: CSVGPQELEDTQYF.

This sequence joins TRBV19 and TRBJ2-3; D may be TRBD1 or TRBD2 (6 bases each). The CDR3 covers 17 residues. Trimming took off 5 bases at V and 0 bases at J, with 18 bases between the two ends. Germline CDR1 reads LNHDA; CDR2 reads SQIVND (reference sequence). The CDR3 here is CASSLRRGQGSTDTQYF. CDR3 nucleotide sequence: TGTGCCAGTAGTCTACGGAGGGGACAAGGGAGCACAGATACGCAGTATTTT.

The table lists this clone with a few counts. The chain recombines TRBV5-1 with TRBJ2-7; 9 bases are a match to TRBD1. CDR3 length: 14 residues. Germline V lookup: CDR1 SGHRS, CDR2 YFSETQ. The trim removed 0 bases at V and 3 bases at J, leaving 1 base unmatched. DNA of the CDR3: TGCGCCAGCAGCTTGGGGGGACAGGGCTACGAGCAGTACTTC. Translated, it gives CASSLGGQGYEQYF.

This chain connects TRBV9 to TRBJ2-5; TRBD2 matches 8 bases. This CDR3 contains 16 residues. V shed 3 bases, J shed 7 bases, and the junction held 14 bases outside the gene matches. CDR1 is SGDLS, CDR2 YYNGEE, per germline. The CDR3 bases are TGTGCCAGCAGCGCCGATAACTCTGGACTAGCTGCGACCCAGTACTTC. Translating it yields CASSADNSGLAATQYF. The whole variable domain, remainder taken from reference TRBV9 and TRBJ2-5, is DSGVTQTPKHLITATGQRVTLRCSPRSGDLSVYWYQQSLDQGLQFLIQYYNGEERAKGNILERFSAQQFPDLHSELNLSSLELGDSALYFCASSADNSGLAATQYFGPGTRLLVL.

Written as DNA, the CDR3 is TGTGCCAGCAGAGGGACAGGACGGAAGGCAGATACGCAGTATTTT. Encoded protein: CASRGTGRKADTQYF. This chain links TRBV6-4 with TRBJ2-3; the match to TRBD1 covers 8 bases. The CDR3 loop spans 15 amino acids. The germline V gene has CDR1 MRHNA and CDR2 SNTAGT. Trimming removed 6 bases from V and 4 bases from J; junction bases left unmatched: 9.

The rearrangement joins TRBV20-1 to TRBJ2-1, with no clear D. The CDR3 consists of 9 residues. Germline V gene data show CDR1 as DFQATT and CDR2 as SNEGSKA (reference sequence). V was shortened by 6 bases and J by 15 bases, with 12 bases between the two germline ends. DNA of the CDR3: TGCAGTGCCAGACTGGCTTGGTTCTTC. It encodes CSARLAWFF.

This clone came up a few times. The rearrangement joins TRBV29-1 to TRBJ2-4; a weak D match, TRBD2 (6 bases). The CDR3 is 14 amino acids. The germline gives CDR1 SQVTM, CDR2 ANQGSEA. V lost 5 bases to trimming and J lost 0 bases, with 11 bases between them. The CDR3 DNA sequence: TGCAGCGTTCTTACGGGACTAGCCAAAAACATTCAGTACTTC. Encoded protein: CSVLTGLAKNIQYF.

V gene TRBV7-2 combines with J gene TRBJ1-5; D unclear. Trimming shortened V by 1 base and J by 3 bases, and 13 bases separated the two germline ends. The germline gives CDR1 SGHTA, CDR2 FQGNSA. There are 16 residues in the CDR3. The CDR3: CASSLVQPYDNQPQHF. The CDR3 DNA is TGTGCCAGCAGCTTAGTTCAACCGTACGACAATCAGCCCCAGCATTTT.

The chain is built from TRBV15 and TRBJ2-3, with 9 nucleotides matching TRBD2. The ends lost 0 bases at V and 4 bases at J; junction bases unmatched: 5. Per the germline V gene, CDR1 is LNHNV and CDR2 is YYDKDF (reference sequence). There are 16 residues in the CDR3. The CDR3 DNA is TGTGCCACCAGCAGAGATCGGGCGGGGGGGCCAGATACGCAGTATTTT. It yields the protein CATSRDRAGGPDTQYF. Supplemented by reference TRBV15 and TRBJ2-3, the full variable domain reads DAMVIQNPRYQVTQFGKPVTLSCSQTLNHNVMYWYQQKSSQAPKLLFHYYDKDFNNEADTPDNFQSRRPNTSFCFLDIRSPGLGDTAMYLCATSRDRAGGPDTQYFGPGTRLTVL.